This T cell receptor (beta chain) was identified during a study of CD8+ T cells in alopecia areata. The CDR3 consists of 15 residues. Germline lookup yields CDR1 PRHDT and CDR2 FYEKMQ (reference sequence). The junction had 5 bases not matched to a gene; V was cut back by 4 bases and J by 2 bases. This clone turned up a few times. The antigen remains undetermined. cDNA reverse transcribed from extracted RNA served as the sequencing template. Clones were read by immunoSEQ multiplex PCR, and TCRdb kept only the in-frame ones, dropping some. Of 120,000 to 150,000 clones in the sample, around 62% were seen once. Study-level results: Sequencing of scalp samples also includes resident alphabeta T cells from normal skin. Especially in alopecia totalis/universalis, lesional scalp showed greater clonality than normal scalp did.

This receptor was taken from a human donor in good health. The sample comprised CD8+ T cells sorted from blood. This chain uses TRBV13 with TRBJ2-7, with TRBD1 matching over 10 bases. The chain's CDR3 is CASSSTGQGAYEQYF. DNA of the CDR3: TGTGCCAGCAGCTCCACCGGACAGGGGGCCTACGAGCAGTACTTC.